This passage covers 21 T cell receptor beta chains from one sample sequenced in a study of CD8 T cells in Susac syndrome. With random hexamers, reverse transcription was performed on roughly 0.45 to 1 ug of RNA. MiXCR, run by TCRdb on the immunoSEQ multiplex PCR reads, gives a single entry per CDR3 protein. The sample carries 250,000 to 350,000 distinct CDR3 sequences, approximately 85% recorded once. The specimen was CD8+ T cells from PBMCs. These receptors were collected from a human donor with multiple sclerosis.

This chain joins TRBV11-2 and TRBJ2-1; D gene uncertain. The V and J ends lost 3 bases and 8 bases respectively, with 11 bases between them. Germline CDR1 SGHAT, CDR2 FQNNGV. This CDR3 is built from 13 residues. The CDR3: CASSLARYHEQFF. The CDR3 DNA reads TGTGCCAGCAGCTTGGCCCGGTATCATGAGCAGTTCTTC. Combining the CDR3 with reference TRBV11-2 and TRBJ2-1 gives the whole variable domain EAGVAQSPRYKIIEKRQSVAFWCNPISGHATLYWYQQILGQGPKLLIQFQNNGVVDDSQLPKDRFSAERLKGVDSTLKIQPAKLEDSAVYLCASSLARYHEQFFGPGTRLTVL.

The chain recombines TRBV20-1 with TRBJ2-7; TRBD2 is a possible D gene (5 bases). Trimming pared 6 bases from V and 1 base from J, leaving 13 bases between. The CDR3 length is 13 residues. CDR1 is DFQATT, CDR2 SNEGSKA, per germline (reference sequence). The CDR3 loop reads CSAAIGESYEQYF. In nucleotides, the CDR3 is TGCAGTGCGGCGATTGGGGAGTCCTACGAGCAGTACTTC.

This sequence joins TRBV12-3 or TRBV12-4 and TRBJ2-3, with TRBD1 as a possible D gene (6 bases). V lost 3 bases to trimming and J lost 4 bases, with 11 bases between them. The CDR3 consists of 14 residues. CDR3 sequence (DNA): TGTGCCAGCAGTTTGTTCACAGGGCCAGATACGCAGTATTTT. Translating gives CASSLFTGPDTQYF.

The rearrangement uses TRBV25-1 and TRBJ2-5; D is unclear. Germline lookup yields CDR1 MGHDK and CDR2 SYGVNS. Trimming left V 1 base short and J 0 bases short, with 6 bases between. The CDR3 runs 14 residues. CDR3 sequence reads: CASSESRYQETQYF. CDR3 DNA sequence: TGTGCCAGCAGTGAATCACGATACCAAGAGACCCAGTACTTC.

The chain links TRBV11-1 to TRBJ2-1, with D hard to call. There are 8 residues in the CDR3. Germline-derived CDR1 and CDR2 are SGHAT and FQDESV (reference sequence). The ends were cut back, 8 bases at V and 11 bases at J, with 4 bases in the middle. DNA for the CDR3: TGTGCCAGCGGAAAGCAGTTCTTC. Translating gives CASGKQFF.

The rearrangement joins TRBV7-2 to TRBJ2-7; 8 bases fit TRBD1. J gave up 4 bases and V 7 bases, and 9 bases lay outside the gene matches. Germline values: CDR1 SGHTA, CDR2 FQGNSA. The CDR3 has 14 amino acids. CDR3: CASTPPGQAYEQYF. The DNA for the CDR3 is TGTGCCAGCACCCCACCGGGACAGGCGTACGAGCAGTACTTC.

V and J are TRBV27 and TRBJ2-5; possible D gene TRBD1, 6 bases. This CDR3 region has 14 residues. Germline assignment: CDR1 MNHEY and CDR2 SMNVEV (reference sequence). V was shortened by 3 bases and J by 5 bases, with 13 bases between the two germline ends. The CDR3 DNA is TGTGCCAGCAGTTTCACAGGGAGTATGGAGACCCAGTACTTC. This encodes CASSFTGSMETQYF.

The chain employs TRBV23-1 and TRBJ1-6; no clear D. TRBV23-1 is an ORF for which the function is uncertain. The CDR3 covers 14 residues. The V gene lost 2 bases and the J gene lost 5 bases, with 7 bases spanning the gap. Here the CDR3 DNA reads TGCGCCAGCAGTCAAAAAGGGAATAATTCACCCCTCCACTTT. Residues: CASSQKGNNSPLHF.

CDR3 residues: CASRLLAGSSTDTQYF. The CDR3 region has the DNA TGTGCCAGCAGGCTACTAGCGGGGAGTAGCACAGATACGCAGTATTTT. The chain combines TRBV27 with TRBJ2-3; TRBD2 matches 10 bases. Looked up from germline, CDR1 is MNHEY and CDR2 is SMNVEV (reference sequence). The CDR3 totals 16 residues. V lost 6 bases to trimming and J lost 0 bases; unmatched junction nucleotides: 6.

This sequence joins TRBV9 and TRBJ2-3; D gene ambiguous. V lost 0 bases and J 2 bases, leaving 10 bases between the germline ends. The CDR3 is 15 amino acids. CDR1 and CDR2 from the germline V gene are SGDLS and YYNGEE. CDR3 sequence: CASSVDGTYTDTQYF. The CDR3 nucleotides read TGTGCCAGCAGCGTAGACGGCACCTACACAGATACGCAGTATTTT.

The rearrangement links TRBV7-6 to TRBJ2-7, with 9 nucleotides matching TRBD1. Germline V CDR1 and CDR2: SGHVS, FNYEAQ. J lost 0 bases, V lost 5 bases, and 5 bases had no gene match. This CDR3 contains 15 residues. DNA of the CDR3: TGTGCCAGCAGCCCCGGGACAGGGAGCTCCTACGAGCAGTACTTC. Protein product: CASSPGTGSSYEQYF.

This chain links TRBV6-5 with TRBJ2-3; a possible D gene is TRBD2 (5 bases). The CDR3 consists of 12 residues. Germline CDR1 is MNHEY and CDR2 is SVGAGI. V was cut by 7 bases and J by 5 bases, with 10 bases left in between. The DNA of the CDR3 is TGTGCCAGCACTAACGCGGGAGATACGCAGTATTTT. It yields the protein CASTNAGDTQYF.

This chain uses TRBV27 with TRBJ1-2, with TRBD1 identical over 7 bases. The CDR3 has 15 residues. Germline V gene lookup returns CDR1 MNHEY and CDR2 SMNVEV (reference sequence). Trimming removed 1 base from V and 4 bases from J; junction bases left unmatched: 6. In DNA, the CDR3 is TGTGCCAGCAGTTTATTGTCTGGGACAGCCTATGGCTACACCTTC. This encodes CASSLLSGTAYGYTF.

This sequence joins TRBV28 and TRBJ2-5; D is undetermined. V lost 4 bases and J lost 4, with 16 bases in between. Germline values: CDR1 MDHEN, CDR2 SYDVKM. CDR3 length: 15 residues. CDR3 region: CASSSPRESGETQYF. The CDR3 region has the DNA TGTGCCAGCAGTTCACCCCGAGAAAGTGGAGAGACCCAGTACTTC.

The genes are TRBV4-2 and TRBJ2-6; 9 bases line up with TRBD2. Germline V CDR1 and CDR2: LGHNA, YNFKEQ. This CDR3 spans 17 amino acids. The junction had 6 bases not matched to a gene; V was cut back by 4 bases and J by 2 bases. The CDR3 DNA reads as TGTGCCAGCAGCCCGCGGGAGGGGCTGACTGGGGCCAACGTCCTGACTTTC. It yields the protein CASSPREGLTGANVLTF.

The J gene is TRBJ1-1, the V gene TRBV3-1; D is perhaps TRBD1 (5 bases). V shed 0 bases and J shed 3 bases, with 23 bases lying between them. CDR3 size: 19 residues. CDR1 and CDR2 (germline): LGHDT, YNNKEL (reference sequence). As DNA, the CDR3 is TGTGCCAGCAGCCAAGATTCGGAAGGGGCCCTGCGGGGATACACTGAAGCTTTCTTT. This encodes CASSQDSEGALRGYTEAFF.

The V and J genes are TRBV29-1 and TRBJ2-7, with 7 bases that match TRBD2. V lost 4 bases to trimming and J lost 7 bases; unmatched junction nucleotides: 10. The CDR3 is made up of 13 amino acids. Germline V gene lookup returns CDR1 SQVTM and CDR2 ANQGSEA. CDR3 amino acids: CSVVSGEMGEQYF. In DNA, the CDR3 is TGCAGCGTTGTGAGCGGGGAGATGGGAGAGCAGTACTTC.

The sample holds one count of this clonotype. This sequence joins TRBV27 and TRBJ2-3; 10 positions agree with TRBD2. This CDR3 is built from 16 residues. CDR1 and CDR2 from the germline V gene are MNHEY and SMNVEV (reference sequence). V was clipped by 5 bases and J by 3 bases; unmatched bases: 8. The CDR3 DNA is TGTGCCAGCAGTATTCTAGCGGGAGAGGAGACAGATACGCAGTATTTT. Translated, it gives CASSILAGEETDTQYF.

The rearrangement joins TRBV12-3 or TRBV12-4 to TRBJ2-3; the D gene is possibly TRBD2 (6 bases). The ends were cut back, 5 bases at V and 4 bases at J, with 10 bases in the middle. This CDR3 has 13 residues. The CDR3 sequence: CASSMGLPDTQYF. The CDR3 DNA sequence: TGTGCCAGCAGTATGGGACTTCCAGATACGCAGTATTTT.

The chain couples TRBV3-1 to TRBJ2-3, with 12 bases that match TRBD2. The ends lost 4 bases at V and 4 bases at J; junction bases unmatched: 6. The CDR3 is 16 residues long. Germline CDR1 and CDR2: LGHDT and YNNKEL (reference sequence). CDR3 sequence reads: CASSPRTSGKADTQYF. The CDR3 DNA is TGTGCCAGCAGCCCCCGGACTAGCGGGAAGGCAGATACGCAGTATTTT.

The chain carries TRBV7-6 and TRBJ2-5, with D hard to call. Germline V gives CDR1 SGHVS, CDR2 FNYEAQ. This CDR3 region has 15 residues. The germline V and J ends were trimmed by 1 base and 5 bases, with 14 bases remaining between them. Here the CDR3 DNA reads TGTGCCAGCAGCTTAGTCGGGTGGAGCCGGGAGACCCAGTACTTC. It encodes CASSLVGWSRETQYF. Filled out from reference TRBV7-6 and TRBJ2-5, the complete variable domain reads GAGVSQSPRYKVTKRGQDVALRCDPISGHVSLYWYRQALGQGPEFLTYFNYEAQQDKSGLPNDRFSAERPEGSISTLTIQRTEQRDSAMYRCASSLVGWSRETQYFGPGTRLLVL.